These 12 T cell receptor beta chains originate from one sample sequenced in a study of T cell repertoires in cytomegalovirus infection. TCRdb recomputed calls from the reads with MiXCR, one row per CDR3 protein. The table records hundreds of thousands of distinct CDR3 sequences, about a sixth of them present only once. Input material: PBMCs. The receptors stem from a human donor in good health (CMV status not recorded). Some clones in this sample may be carry-over from other donors' samples.

The chain is built from TRBV28 and TRBJ1-6, with D perhaps TRBD1 (6 bases). Germline lookup yields CDR1 MDHEN and CDR2 SYDVKM. V lost 7 bases and J lost 7, with 17 bases in between. The CDR3 loop spans 15 amino acids. The CDR3 sequence is CASTEGGTRNSPLHF. CDR3 sequence (DNA): TGTGCCAGCACTGAGGGGGGCACTCGGAATTCACCCCTCCACTTT.

This clonotype showed up many times. The chain links TRBV7-2 to TRBJ1-2; D not certain. Between the trimmed V and J ends, which lost 5 bases and 6 bases, there was a span of 10 bases. The CDR3 loop spans 12 amino acids. Germline assignment: CDR1 SGHTA and CDR2 FQGNSA. CDR3 nucleotide sequence: TGTGCCAGCAGCCCGGACGAGGATGGCTACACCTTC. It is translated as CASSPDEDGYTF.

This chain joins TRBV6-6 and TRBJ1-1, with 7 bases identical to TRBD1. Germline V gene data show CDR1 as MNHNY and CDR2 as SVGAGI (reference sequence). V lost 6 bases to trimming and J lost 5 bases; unmatched junction nucleotides: 9. The CDR3 spans 14 residues. In nucleotides, the CDR3 is TGTGCCAGCAGGACTCAAGACAGGGAGACTGAAGCTTTCTTT. Protein: CASRTQDRETEAFF.

This clonotype was counted only a few times. The rearrangement joins TRBV7-3 to TRBJ2-7; D remains ambiguous. In germline, CDR1 is SGHTA, CDR2 FQGTGA. Trimming removed 5 bases at V and 5 bases at J, with 22 bases between. This CDR3 has 16 residues. The CDR3 sequence: CASSQSGYGPRDEQYF. CDR3 sequence (DNA): TGTGCCAGCAGCCAAAGTGGGTATGGGCCACGGGACGAGCAGTACTTC.

The rearrangement joins TRBV9 to TRBJ2-1, with 9 bases fitting TRBD1. Germline CDR1 and CDR2: SGDLS and YYNGEE. The CDR3 is 16 amino acids. With 0 bases clipped from V and 4 bases from J, the junction kept 5 bases outside the gene matches. The CDR3 loop reads CASSVAPTGGYNEQFF. DNA of the CDR3: TGTGCCAGCAGCGTAGCACCGACAGGGGGGTACAATGAGCAGTTCTTC.

This clonotype was detected ten times or more. This sequence joins TRBV10-3 and TRBJ1-5; D remains unclear. The V gene lost 0 bases and the J gene lost 5 bases, with 5 bases spanning the gap. This CDR3 is 13 amino acids long. Germline CDR1 is ENHRY and CDR2 is SYGVKD. CDR3 sequence: CAISESGDQPQHF. CDR3 coding DNA: TGTGCCATCAGTGAGTCCGGGGATCAGCCCCAGCATTTT.

This clonotype has ten or more counts. The rearrangement uses TRBV7-8 and TRBJ1-2; 10 nucleotides agree with TRBD1. CDR3 length equals 14 residues. Germline values: CDR1 SGHVS, CDR2 FQNEAQ. The trim removed 2 bases at V and 6 bases at J, leaving 3 bases unmatched. Written as DNA, the CDR3 is TGTGCCAGCAGCTTATCCGGGACAGGGGATGGCTACACCTTC. Translated: CASSLSGTGDGYTF.

The chain uses TRBV20-1 and TRBJ2-7, with D possibly matching TRBD2 (7 bases). CDR1 is DFQATT and CDR2 is SNEGSKA in the germline V gene (reference sequence). The length of the CDR3 is 15 residues. V was cut by 2 bases and J by 2 bases, with 16 bases left in between. CDR3 sequence reads: CSARPPGGPTYEQYF. The DNA for the CDR3 is TGCAGTGCTAGACCCCCGGGGGGCCCTACCTACGAGCAGTACTTC.

This clonotype appeared a few times. The chain employs TRBV20-1 and TRBJ2-2, with D perhaps given as TRBD1 or TRBD2 (5 bases each). Between the trimmed V and J ends, which lost 3 bases and 4 bases, there was a span of 15 bases. Germline V gene lookup returns CDR1 DFQATT and CDR2 SNEGSKA (reference sequence). The CDR3 loop spans 15 amino acids. CDR3 DNA sequence: TGCAGTGCTAGCCGGTGGGGGATTCGCACCGGGGAGCTGTTTTTT. It encodes CSASRWGIRTGELFF.

This clonotype was detected ten times or more. The rearrangement joins TRBV7-9 to TRBJ2-7; possibly TRBD1 for D (6 bases). V was clipped by 3 bases and J by 3 bases, with 15 bases between them. Germline-derived CDR1 and CDR2 are SEHNR and FQNEAQ (reference sequence). The CDR3 has 15 amino acids. This CDR3 reads CASSFFGDRIYEQYF. CDR3 coding DNA: TGTGCCAGCAGCTTTTTCGGTGACAGGATCTACGAGCAGTACTTC.

This clonotype was seen more than once but under ten times. At one of its ends the junction is not consistent with the germline gene, which may arise from a read error. This chain joins TRBV11-1 and TRBJ2-1; D is perhaps TRBD2 (6 bases). Germline V gives CDR1 SGHAT, CDR2 FQDESV (reference sequence). This CDR3 is built from 13 residues. The CDR3 nucleotides read TGTGCCAGCAGCCGGGGGAGCTACACTGAGCAGTTCTTC. Its protein product is CASSRGSYTEQFF.

V gene TRBV5-4 combines with J gene TRBJ1-1; 9 bases agree with TRBD1. This CDR3 region has 15 residues. Germline V gives CDR1 SGHNT, CDR2 YYREEE (reference sequence). Trimming cost V 4 bases and J 2 bases; bases outside gene matches: 6. CDR3 residues: CASSPRDRANTEAFF. The DNA of the CDR3 is TGTGCCAGCAGCCCCCGGGACAGGGCTAACACTGAAGCTTTCTTT. Combining the CDR3 with reference TRBV5-4 and TRBJ1-1 gives the whole variable domain ETGVTQSPTHLIKTRGQQVTLRCSSQSGHNTVSWYQQALGQGPQFIFQYYREEENGRGNFPPRFSGLQFPNYSSELNVNALELDDSALYLCASSPRDRANTEAFFGQGTRLTVV.